A selection of T cell receptor beta chains follows, all from one sample in a study of blood T cell repertoires in COVID-19. Generated by immunoSEQ multiplex PCR, the TCRdb table keeps only in-frame clones and is missing some. This sample carries roughly 250,000 clones, about 89% of them seen once, and the ten largest clones take roughly 0.8%. Material: peripheral blood. These receptor sequences come from a young man with acute or convalescent COVID-19. CDR3s leave out the opening cysteine and the closing phenylalanine or tryptophan. Each record gives: CDR3 length, V gene, J gene, CDR3 protein.

13	TRBV3-1/TRBV3-2	TRBJ1-6	ASSLGQLYNSPLH
11	TRBV15	TRBJ1-2	ATSREDKGGYT
13	TRBV7-3	TRBJ2-1	ASSVGLADYNEQF
9	TRBV2	TRBJ1-6	ASRGGSPLH
12	TRBV28	TRBJ2-2	ASSIQGRTGELF
14	TRBV19	TRBJ2-5	ASSKGQGPIGETQY
14	TRBV12-5	TRBJ2-7	ASGSLQGVGLYEQY
14	TRBV15	TRBJ1-2	ATSPQSTRANYGYT
13	TRBV4-1	TRBJ2-1	ASSQDRRVYNEQF
11	TRBV30	TRBJ1-3	AWSFTEEDTIY
14	TRBV5-1	TRBJ2-5	ASSATWTGGLETQY
10	TRBV29-1	TRBJ2-1	SVVGVYNEQF
15	TRBV3-1/TRBV3-2	TRBJ1-3	ASSLWNRGIGGNTIY
13	TRBV3-1/TRBV3-2	TRBJ2-3	ASSSPGLSTDTQY
11	TRBV18	TRBJ1-2	ASSSTGNKGYT
12	TRBV28	TRBJ1-3	ASIRRGRGNTIY
13	TRBV2	TRBJ1-2	ASSDRRGSNYGYT
9	TRBV20-1	TRBJ2-7	SARSSYEQY
13	TRBV3-1/TRBV3-2	TRBJ2-7	ASSQDQGQSYEQY
11	TRBV6-5	TRBJ1-1	ASTRRQGSEAF
11	TRBV28	TRBJ1-1	ASSLGQYFKAF
16	TRBV4-2	TRBJ2-7	ASSRLAGVSDASYEQY
12	TRBV28	TRBJ2-7	ASRGRGVVYEQY
10	TRBV28	TRBJ1-2	ASAGQKYGYT
14	TRBV5-1	TRBJ1-5	ASSLDGQGNNQPQH
12	TRBV28	TRBJ1-3	ASSLLDSGNTIY
9	TRBV20-1	TRBJ1-1	STSGLTEAF
14	TRBV11-2	TRBJ1-4	ASSLGQHATNEKLF
13	TRBV28	TRBJ1-1	ASSLGGARLTEAF
13	TRBV5-1	TRBJ1-1	ASSERQGMRTEAF
15	TRBV10-3	TRBJ2-3	AISDPSGRADTDTQY
14	TRBV5-6	TRBJ2-2	ASSNPGTGGTGELF
11	TRBV5-4	TRBJ2-7	ASSLDGPYEQY
11	TRBV24-1	TRBJ2-1	ATSDSRYNEQF
13	TRBV7-8	TRBJ2-1	ASSLGLAGRIPGF